Following are 21 T cell receptor beta chains from one sample sequenced in a study of T-cell reconstitution after alpha-beta-depleted transplantation in children. Unique molecular identifiers were built into the TCRbeta library. TCRdb passed the PCR reads through MiXCR, listing each CDR3 protein once. The sample records about 900,000 distinct CDR3 sequences, about 29% being singletons. This sample comprised PBMCs, mostly from graft donor cells, obtained 360 days after TCRalphabeta/CD19-depleted stem cell transplant. These receptors came from a boy in the first two years of life who had a stem cell transplant for SCID, so the T cells may come from the graft donor.

The chain couples TRBV6-1 to TRBJ2-7; the match to TRBD1 covers 8 bases. The CDR3 length is 16 residues. The V segment lost 6 bases and the J segment 2 bases; nucleotides outside the gene matches: 12. Germline V gene data show CDR1 as MNHNS and CDR2 as SASEGT. CDR3 coding DNA: TGTGCCAGCAGCTCCCCCGGGACAGGCGTCGCCTACGAGCAGTACTTC. Translating gives CASSSPGTGVAYEQYF.

The CDR3 sequence is CSVEGQGVMEETQYF. CDR3 nucleotides: TGCAGCGTTGAGGGACAGGGAGTGATGGAGGAGACCCAGTACTTC. V usage is TRBV29-1 and J usage is TRBJ2-5; TRBD1 agrees at 9 bases. Looked up from germline, CDR1 is SQVTM and CDR2 is ANQGSEA. This CDR3 is 15 amino acids long. J lost 5 bases, V lost 3 bases, and 10 bases had no gene match.

A remark on this clonotype: Just one base apart from a much larger clone, this may be a read error. The genes are TRBV6-2 or TRBV6-3 and TRBJ2-7; perhaps TRBD1 as D (6 bases). CDR3 length equals 13 residues. CDR1 and CDR2 from the germline V gene are MNHEY and SVGEGT. CDR3 loop: CASSFTGPYEEYF. CDR3 DNA sequence: TGTGCCAGCAGTTTTACAGGGCCCTACGAGGAGTACTTC.

The chain uses TRBV4-1 and TRBJ2-1; possible D gene TRBD2, 5 bases. The CDR3 extends over 13 amino acids. The germline CDR1 and CDR2 sequences are MGHRA and YSYEKL. Between the trimmed V and J ends, which lost 8 bases and 6 bases, there was a span of 14 bases. DNA for the CDR3: TGCGCCAGCGGACTCTTTTACACCAATGAGCAGTTCTTC. It is translated as CASGLFYTNEQFF.

The table lists this clonotype with a few counts. The chain uses TRBV28 and TRBJ2-7, with 9 bases lining up with TRBD1. The V and J ends lost 7 bases and 4 bases, in that order; junction bases with no gene match: 8. The germline CDR1 and CDR2 sequences are MDHEN and SYDVKM. This CDR3 has 14 residues. CDR3 DNA sequence: TGTGCCAGCACCATAATTGGACAGGGGTACGAGCAGTACTTC. Translated: CASTIIGQGYEQYF.

This clonotype turned up a few times. The chain has TRBV6-5 and TRBJ1-2; unclear D gene. The CDR3 runs to 15 residues. Germline V gene lookup returns CDR1 MNHEY and CDR2 SVGAGI. The V and J ends lost 0 bases and 1 base respectively, with 9 bases between them. CDR3 coding DNA: TGTGCCAGCAGTTACTCTCTCGGCGGTAACTATGGCTACACCTTC. Amino acids: CASSYSLGGNYGYTF.

As concerns this clonotype: The junction differs from germline at one of its ends, possibly a read error. V usage is TRBV7-9 and J usage is TRBJ2-7, with D tentatively TRBD2 (5 bases). The CDR3 covers 13 residues. The germline CDR1 and CDR2 sequences are SEHNR and FQNEAQ (reference sequence). CDR3 loop: CAISSGNSYEQYF. As DNA, the CDR3 is TGTGCCATCAGCTCCGGGAACTCCTACGAGCAGTACTTC.

The rearrangement joins TRBV20-1 to TRBJ2-7; TRBD1 might be the D (6 bases). Looked up from germline, CDR1 is DFQATT and CDR2 is SNEGSKA (reference sequence). The V end was cut by 2 bases, the J end by 5 bases, with 13 bases between. The CDR3 is made up of 13 amino acids. The CDR3 DNA is TGCAGTGCTAGACATCAGGGGACCGACGAGCAGTACTTC. Protein sequence: CSARHQGTDEQYF.

This clonotype was detected a few times. The chain has TRBV5-1 and TRBJ1-1, with D perhaps TRBD1 (6 bases). Trimming shortened V by 5 bases and J by 11 bases, and 19 bases separated the two germline ends. The CDR3 spans 13 residues. Per germline, CDR1 SGHRS and CDR2 YFSETQ. CDR3 in amino acids: CASSPDRPRWAFF. The DNA for the CDR3 is TGCGCCAGCAGTCCTGACAGGCCCAGGTGGGCTTTCTTT.

V gene TRBV4-3 combines with J gene TRBJ1-4; D gene unclear. Per germline, CDR1 LGHNA and CDR2 YSLEER. The CDR3 spans 15 residues. V dropped 1 base and J dropped 8 bases, with 14 bases sitting between them. CDR3 in amino acids: CASSQVVHPGEKLFF. Here the CDR3 DNA reads TGCGCCAGCAGCCAAGTTGTACACCCTGGGGAAAAACTGTTTTTT.

This rearrangement joins TRBV6-2 or TRBV6-3 to TRBJ2-6; tentatively, D is TRBD2 (5 bases). The CDR3 has 14 residues. CDR1 and CDR2 from the germline V gene are MNHEY and SVGEGT. V was shortened by 8 bases and J by 3 bases, with 11 bases between the two germline ends. This CDR3 reads CASREGGGANVLTF. As DNA, the CDR3 is TGTGCCAGCCGCGAGGGCGGTGGGGCCAACGTCCTGACTTTC.

The chain is built from TRBV20-1 and TRBJ1-1; 7 nucleotides align to TRBD1. Looked up from germline, CDR1 is DFQATT and CDR2 is SNEGSKA (reference sequence). This CDR3 is 14 amino acids long. V lost 2 bases, J lost 0 bases, and 3 bases stayed unmatched. The CDR3 loop is CSARTGALNTEAFF. As DNA, the CDR3 is TGCAGTGCTAGAACAGGGGCCCTGAACACTGAAGCTTTCTTT.

This clonotype was detected only a few times. The chain carries TRBV7-8 and TRBJ1-5, with D perhaps TRBD1 (6 bases). Germline assignment: CDR1 SGHVS and CDR2 FQNEAQ. Deletions cut 2 bases from V and 0 bases from J, with 17 bases between. This CDR3 has 18 amino acids. CDR3 protein: CASSLPFGLDSSNQPQHF. The CDR3 nucleotides are TGTGCCAGCAGCTTACCTTTTGGTTTGGACAGTAGCAATCAGCCCCAGCATTTT.

This clonotype was detected a few times. The V and J genes are TRBV18 and TRBJ2-1, with D possibly matching TRBD2 (6 bases). This CDR3 spans 12 amino acids. CDR1 and CDR2 (germline): KGHSH, LQKENI. Trimming removed 2 bases at V and 14 bases at J, with 13 bases between. CDR3: CASSPSAGREFF. In DNA, the CDR3 is TGTGCCAGCTCACCATCCGCGGGGCGAGAGTTCTTC.

The sample holds a few counts of this clonotype. The chain uses TRBV28 and TRBJ2-7; TRBD2 matches at 8 bases. The length of the CDR3 is 15 residues. Germline V gene sequence: CDR1 MDHEN, CDR2 SYDVKM. The junction had 8 bases not matched to a gene; V was cut back by 3 bases and J by 4 bases. The CDR3 here is CASSFGGPGGYEQYF. In DNA, the CDR3 is TGTGCCAGCAGTTTCGGGGGGCCGGGGGGGTACGAGCAGTACTTC.

This rearrangement joins TRBV15 to TRBJ2-1; no definite D call. The germline V gene has CDR1 LNHNV and CDR2 YYDKDF (reference sequence). The germline V and J ends were trimmed by 1 base and 9 bases, with 10 bases remaining between them. The CDR3 is 13 amino acids. The CDR3 bases are TGTGCCACCAGCAGAGTCGGAAGGACTGAGCAGTTCTTC. It codes for CATSRVGRTEQFF.

This clonotype showed up just once. J is TRBJ2-3 and V is TRBV5-1; TRBD2 matches at 7 bases. Germline V gene sequence: CDR1 SGHRS, CDR2 YFSETQ. This CDR3 is built from 15 residues. The ends lost 4 bases at V and 0 bases at J; junction bases unmatched: 5. The CDR3 DNA sequence: TGCGCCAGCAGCAGCGGGAATCCTAGCACAGATACGCAGTATTTT. This translates into CASSSGNPSTDTQYF. Full variable domain (outside the CDR3, taken from reference TRBV5-1 and TRBJ2-3): KAGVTQTPRYLIKTRGQQVTLSCSPISGHRSVSWYQQTPGQGLQFLFEYFSETQRNKGNFPGRFSGRQFSNSRSEMNVSTLELGDSALYLCASSSGNPSTDTQYFGPGTRLTVL.

The chain carries TRBV4-3 and TRBJ2-3, with a possible D match to TRBD2 (7 bases). V shed 2 bases and J shed 4 bases, with 25 bases lying between them. The CDR3 totals 19 residues. In germline, CDR1 is LGHNA, CDR2 YSLEER. This CDR3 is CASSQLLGGGAENPDTQYF. The CDR3 nucleotides read TGCGCCAGCAGCCAACTCTTAGGAGGGGGGGCAGAAAACCCAGATACGCAGTATTTT.

The chain is built from TRBV7-7 and TRBJ2-5; 7 nucleotides line up with TRBD1. V was clipped by 2 bases and J by 5 bases; unmatched bases: 5. The CDR3 contains 14 residues. Germline V gene data show CDR1 as SSHAT and CDR2 as FNYEAQ (reference sequence). The DNA for the CDR3 is TGTGCCAGCAGCTTAACAGGGGCAGTGGAGACCCAGTACTTC. It yields the protein CASSLTGAVETQYF.

The chain is built from TRBV11-2 and TRBJ2-7, with D perhaps assigned TRBD1 or TRBD2 (5 bases each). V lost 8 bases to trimming and J lost 8 bases, with 22 bases between them. The CDR3 consists of 14 residues. From germline, CDR1 is SGHAT and CDR2 FQNNGV. The CDR3 reads CASHYGDGDTKQYF. CDR3 bases: TGTGCCAGCCATTACGGGGACGGAGATACGAAGCAGTACTTC.

In nucleotides, the CDR3 is TGTGCCTGGAGGACAGGGTTTGGTGCTTTCTTT. This sequence encodes CAWRTGFGAFF. This chain links TRBV30 with TRBJ1-1; TRBD1 matches 7 bases. After removal of 3 bases from V and 11 bases from J, the junction contained 6 bases not matched to a gene. Germline CDR1 reads GTSNPN; CDR2 reads SVGIG (reference sequence). This CDR3 comprises 11 residues.